Listed here are 27 T cell receptor beta chains from one sample, sequenced in a study of post-analysis software for immune sequencing data. cDNA libraries for TCR beta contained unique molecular identifiers. Each CDR3 protein gets one entry after TCRdb re-called the PCR reads with MiXCR. Of roughly 650,000 distinct CDR3 sequences listed, about 60% are singletons. Whole-study findings and limits: About 5 TRBV segments occurring more often in patients than controls included TRBV5-6, TRBV5-1 and TRBV20-1.

No cognate antigen is known for these TCRs. Sequenced input: blood. The source of these receptors is a girl aged 2 to 9 with multiple sclerosis.

This clonotype was found a few times. The chain links TRBV27 to TRBJ2-3; 9 nucleotides align to TRBD1. V shed 4 bases, J shed 6 bases, and the junction held 8 bases outside the gene matches. The CDR3 length is 15 residues. From germline, CDR1 is MNHEY and CDR2 SMNVEV (reference sequence). CDR3 sequence reads: CASSSQQGARDTQYF. CDR3 DNA: TGTGCCAGCAGTTCTCAACAGGGGGCGCGGGATACGCAGTATTTT.

The chain links TRBV5-1 to TRBJ2-1; D possibly corresponds to TRBD2 (5 bases). Trimming pared 0 bases from V and 3 bases from J, leaving 10 bases between. In germline, CDR1 is SGHRS, CDR2 YFSETQ. This CDR3 is 15 amino acids long. The CDR3 DNA follows: TGCGCCAGCAGCTTGGCGCAACGGGGCTACAATGAGCAGTTCTTC. Protein product: CASSLAQRGYNEQFF.

This chain joins TRBV25-1 and TRBJ2-1, with 8 bases that match TRBD1. This CDR3 is 12 amino acids long. Germline-derived CDR1 and CDR2 are MGHDK and SYGVNS. V was pared by 10 bases and J by 7 bases, with 6 bases of the junction left unmatched. The CDR3 DNA is TGTGCCACTACGGACAGGGATAATGAGCAGTTCTTC. Protein: CATTDRDNEQFF.

The V call is TRBV29-1, the J call TRBJ2-3; the D is unclear. The length of the CDR3 is 12 residues. Trimming left V 8 bases short and J 3 bases short, with 12 bases between. Germline V gene lookup returns CDR1 SQVTM and CDR2 ANQGSEA. The CDR3 DNA is TGCAGCACCAGGCAGGCTACAGATACGCAGTATTTT. It yields the protein CSTRQATDTQYF.

The chain uses TRBV10-3 and TRBJ2-5, with D perhaps TRBD1 or TRBD2 (5 bases each). V lost 4 bases, J lost 2 bases, and 17 bases lay in between. Germline V lookup: CDR1 ENHRY, CDR2 SYGVKD. The CDR3 has 16 residues. CDR3 in DNA: TGTGCCATCAGTGCAAAACAGGCTACGGGGCAAGAGACCCAGTACTTC. It specifies CAISAKQATGQETQYF.

This chain uses TRBV29-1 with TRBJ2-7; 8 nucleotides match TRBD1. V shed 7 bases and J 2 bases; nucleotides not matched to a gene: 4. This CDR3 spans 12 amino acids. CDR1 and CDR2 from the germline V gene are SQVTM and ANQGSEA. CDR3 loop: CSAGTGTYEQYF. The CDR3 DNA is TGCAGCGCTGGGACAGGCACCTACGAGCAGTACTTC.

The genes are TRBV29-1 and TRBJ1-2; unclear D gene. The V end lost 4 bases, the J end lost 0 bases, and 6 bases lay between the germline ends. CDR1 and CDR2 from the germline V gene are SQVTM and ANQGSEA. CDR3 length equals 12 residues. The CDR3 DNA sequence: TGCAGCGTTGGAGGCCCTAACTATGGCTACACCTTC. Protein sequence: CSVGGPNYGYTF.

The J gene is TRBJ2-4, the V gene TRBV29-1; D may be TRBD1 or TRBD2 (6 bases each). TRBJ2-7 matches the DNA end more closely, so the J call is doubtful. The CDR3 runs 13 residues. CDR1 SQVTM and CDR2 ANQGSEA come from the germline V gene. CDR3 sequence reads: CSVTGGENLEQYF. In nucleotides, the CDR3 is TGCAGCGTTACCGGGGGCGAAAATCTCGAGCAGTACTTC.

Worth noting for this clonotype: A junction end diverges from the germline sequence, so it may reflect a read error. The rearrangement uses TRBV29-1 and TRBJ2-6; possibly TRBD1 for D (5 bases). From germline, CDR1 is SQVTM and CDR2 ANQGSEA. The CDR3 has 14 amino acids. DNA of the CDR3: TGCAGCGTTGAAGAGGGCTCTGGGGCCAACGTCCCGACTTTC. Encoded protein: CSVEEGSGANVPTF.

This clonotype was seen more than once but under ten times. The chain joins TRBV5-1 to TRBJ2-7; 8 positions match TRBD1. V lost 6 bases, J lost 5 bases, and 16 bases stayed unmatched. The germline gives CDR1 SGHRS, CDR2 YFSETQ. The CDR3 extends over 16 amino acids. This CDR3 is CASNNGLGQGLHEQYF. In DNA form, the CDR3 reads TGCGCCAGCAACAATGGGCTAGGACAGGGATTGCACGAGCAGTACTTC.

The genes are TRBV20-1 and TRBJ2-7; D tentatively fits TRBD1 or TRBD2 (5 bases each). Germline loops: CDR1 DFQATT, CDR2 SNEGSKA (reference sequence). Trimming left V 3 bases short and J 7 bases short, with 13 bases between. The CDR3 runs 12 residues. The CDR3 DNA reads as TGCAGTGCTAGGGGGACGGGGCCTGAGCAGTACTTC. Translated: CSARGTGPEQYF.

V usage is TRBV12-3 or TRBV12-4 and J usage is TRBJ2-7, with TRBD2 identical over 7 bases. The CDR3 loop spans 15 amino acids. Trimming cost V 5 bases and J 2 bases; bases outside gene matches: 9. The CDR3: CASSPRAGAPYEQYF. DNA for the CDR3: TGTGCCAGCAGTCCCCGTGCGGGAGCACCCTACGAGCAGTACTTC.

The chain links TRBV6-2 or TRBV6-3 to TRBJ2-1; 9 nucleotides align to TRBD1. Germline V lookup: CDR1 MNHEY, CDR2 SVGEGT. With 2 bases clipped from V and 0 bases from J, the junction kept 8 bases outside the gene matches. The CDR3 length is 18 residues. The CDR3 DNA reads as TGTGCCAGCAGTTACCCACGGGGACAGGGCACCTCCTACAATGAGCAGTTCTTC. This translates into CASSYPRGQGTSYNEQFF.

The CDR3 coding sequence is TGCAGCGTTCTCTTCCAAAACTACAATGAGCAGTTCTTC. It yields the protein CSVLFQNYNEQFF. J is TRBJ2-1 and V is TRBV29-1; D gene unclear. Germline values: CDR1 SQVTM, CDR2 ANQGSEA. Trimming stripped 5 bases from V and 3 bases from J, with 11 bases between. The CDR3 runs 13 residues.

V gene TRBV4-1 combines with J gene TRBJ2-1; 14 nucleotides line up with TRBD2. V was pared by 4 bases and J by 7 bases, with 12 bases of the junction left unmatched. The V gene's germline CDR1 is MGHRA and CDR2 YSYEKL. The CDR3 is 18 residues long. In nucleotides, the CDR3 is TGCGCCAGCAGCCCAAGACTAGCGGGAGGGCCTCTTGAAAATGAGCAGTTCTTC. It yields the protein CASSPRLAGGPLENEQFF.

J is TRBJ2-7 and V is TRBV12-5, with D possibly called TRBD1 or TRBD2 (6 bases each). The J call may not be correct, given that the DNA end is closer to TRBJ2-5. The germline gives CDR1 LGHNT, CDR2 FRNRAP. The CDR3 contains 19 residues. The CDR3 protein is CASGTHPKGETRGRETQYF. The CDR3 DNA is TGTGCTAGTGGCACCCACCCTAAGGGGGAGACTAGGGGTAGAGAGACCCAGTACTTC.

This sequence joins TRBV7-2 and TRBJ2-2; 14 positions match TRBD2. This CDR3 has 18 residues. The V and J ends lost 4 bases and 4 bases, in that order; junction bases with no gene match: 8. In germline, CDR1 is SGHTA, CDR2 FQGNSA. The chain's CDR3 is CASSSGLAGAVGTGELFF. DNA of the CDR3: TGTGCCAGCAGCTCGGGACTAGCGGGAGCGGTTGGCACCGGGGAGCTGTTTTTT.

The chain recombines TRBV28 with TRBJ2-7, with D perhaps TRBD1 or TRBD2 (5 bases each). This CDR3 has 15 residues. Germline CDR1 and CDR2: MDHEN and SYDVKM. V dropped 2 bases and J dropped 0 bases, with 11 bases sitting between them. The CDR3 bases are TGTGCCAGCAGTTTAGAGGGACCTAGCTCCTACGAGCAGTACTTC. Translating it yields CASSLEGPSSYEQYF.

This chain joins TRBV20-1 and TRBJ1-1, with no clear D. CDR1 is DFQATT and CDR2 is SNEGSKA in the germline V gene (reference sequence). The CDR3 spans 15 residues. V was trimmed by 5 bases and J by 1 base, leaving 17 bases between them. CDR3 amino acids: CSAPRTGERNTEAFF. The CDR3 DNA is TGCAGTGCTCCTAGGACCGGGGAAAGGAACACTGAAGCTTTCTTT.

V gene TRBV3-1 combines with J gene TRBJ2-1; no clear D. The CDR3 totals 12 residues. V was trimmed by 1 base and J by 12 bases, leaving 10 bases between them. Per the germline V gene, CDR1 is LGHDT and CDR2 is YNNKEL (reference sequence). CDR3 bases: TGTGCCAGCAGCCAAGGCGAGGCATTGCAGTTCTTC. Its protein is CASSQGEALQFF.

The chain recombines TRBV25-1 with TRBJ1-3; 7 bases match TRBD1. J was trimmed by 2 bases and V by 3 bases; bases with no gene match: 4. This CDR3 contains 15 residues. Germline loops: CDR1 MGHDK, CDR2 SYGVNS. For the CDR3, the DNA is TGTGCCAGCAGTGAGCCCGGGACAGCTGGAAACACCATATATTTT. Amino acid sequence: CASSEPGTAGNTIYF.

The chain has TRBV15 and TRBJ2-5; D is perhaps TRBD2 (6 bases). The CDR3 runs to 14 residues. Germline CDR1 reads LNHNV; CDR2 reads YYDKDF (reference sequence). V was pared by 5 bases and J by 4 bases, with 14 bases between. CDR3 in amino acids: CATSGRRDGETQYF. CDR3 bases: TGTGCCACCAGCGGTAGGAGGGACGGAGAGACCCAGTACTTC.

This chain uses TRBV14 with TRBJ2-1, with D perhaps matching TRBD1 (6 bases). Germline V gene data show CDR1 as SGHDN and CDR2 as FVKESK. There are 16 residues in the CDR3. V gave up 6 bases and J gave up 2 bases, with 17 bases separating them. The CDR3 loop is CASSPPRGKAYNEQFF. CDR3 DNA sequence: TGTGCCAGCAGTCCTCCTAGGGGGAAGGCCTACAATGAGCAGTTCTTC.

This clonotype was seen at least ten times. This chain uses TRBV28 with TRBJ1-2, with TRBD1 matching over 10 bases. J was trimmed by 4 bases and V by 4 bases; bases with no gene match: 3. Germline CDR1 reads MDHEN; CDR2 reads SYDVKM. CDR3 length: 14 amino acids. The CDR3 DNA reads TGTGCCAGCAGTTCGACAGGGGGCGGCTATGGCTACACCTTC. It codes for CASSSTGGGYGYTF.

This clonotype has only a few counts. The chain joins TRBV20-1 to TRBJ1-4; a weak D match, TRBD1 (6 bases). The CDR3 sequence is 14 residues long. Germline loops: CDR1 DFQATT, CDR2 SNEGSKA (reference sequence). V lost 0 bases to trimming and J lost 7 bases, with 12 bases between them. CDR3: CSARDGGGSEKLFF. As DNA, the CDR3 is TGCAGTGCTAGAGATGGAGGGGGGTCTGAAAAACTGTTTTTT.

The rearrangement joins TRBV5-1 to TRBJ1-1; unclear D gene. CDR3 size: 14 residues. Trimming took 2 bases from V and 5 from J, leaving 13 bases between them. CDR1 SGHRS and CDR2 YFSETQ come from the germline V gene. The CDR3 is CASSFGVGRTEAFF. CDR3 bases: TGCGCCAGCAGCTTCGGGGTGGGCCGAACTGAAGCTTTCTTT.

This sequence joins TRBV10-3 and TRBJ1-2; weak D call: TRBD1 (5 bases). Trimming removed 6 bases from V and 3 bases from J, with 14 bases in between. CDR1 is ENHRY, CDR2 SYGVKD, per germline. The CDR3 spans 14 residues. The CDR3 DNA is TGTGCCATCAGGGCGGCAGGGCGCGACTATGGCTACACCTTC. Translation gives CAIRAAGRDYGYTF.